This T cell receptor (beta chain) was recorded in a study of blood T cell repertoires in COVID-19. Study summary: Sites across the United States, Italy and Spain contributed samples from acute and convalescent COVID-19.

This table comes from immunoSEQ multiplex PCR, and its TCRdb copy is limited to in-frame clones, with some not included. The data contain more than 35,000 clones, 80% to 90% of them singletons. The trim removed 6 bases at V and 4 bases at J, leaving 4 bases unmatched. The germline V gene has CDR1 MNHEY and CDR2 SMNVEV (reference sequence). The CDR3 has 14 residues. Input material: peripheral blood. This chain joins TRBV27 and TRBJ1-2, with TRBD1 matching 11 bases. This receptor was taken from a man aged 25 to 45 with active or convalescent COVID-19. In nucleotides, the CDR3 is TGTGCCAGCAGCCGGACAGGGGGCCGCTATGGCTACACCTTC. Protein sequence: CASSRTGGRYGYTF.